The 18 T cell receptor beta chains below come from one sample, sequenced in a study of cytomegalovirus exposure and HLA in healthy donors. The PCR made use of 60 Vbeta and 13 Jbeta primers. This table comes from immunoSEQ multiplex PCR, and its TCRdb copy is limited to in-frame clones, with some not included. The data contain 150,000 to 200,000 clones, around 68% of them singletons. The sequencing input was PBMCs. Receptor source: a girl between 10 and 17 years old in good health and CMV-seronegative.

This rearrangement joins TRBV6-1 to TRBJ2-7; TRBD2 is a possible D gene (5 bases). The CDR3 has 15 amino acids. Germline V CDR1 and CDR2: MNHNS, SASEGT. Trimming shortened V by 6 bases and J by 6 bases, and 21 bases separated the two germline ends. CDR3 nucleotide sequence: TGTGCCAGCAGCCCCGGGCCCCCTAAAGGGAGCGAGCAGTACTTC. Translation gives CASSPGPPKGSEQYF.

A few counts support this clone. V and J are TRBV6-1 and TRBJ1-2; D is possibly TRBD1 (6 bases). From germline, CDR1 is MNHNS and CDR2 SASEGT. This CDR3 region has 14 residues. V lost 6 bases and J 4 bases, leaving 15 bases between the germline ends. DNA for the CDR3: TGTGCCAGCAGCGGCGTTACAGGGAGCTATGGCTACACCTTC. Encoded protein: CASSGVTGSYGYTF.

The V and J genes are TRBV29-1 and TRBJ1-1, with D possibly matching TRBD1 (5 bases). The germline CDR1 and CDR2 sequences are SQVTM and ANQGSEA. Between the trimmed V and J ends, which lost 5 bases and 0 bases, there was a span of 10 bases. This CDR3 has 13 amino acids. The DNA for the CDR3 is TGCAGCGTTCGACAGCAATTGAACACTGAAGCTTTCTTT. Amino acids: CSVRQQLNTEAFF.

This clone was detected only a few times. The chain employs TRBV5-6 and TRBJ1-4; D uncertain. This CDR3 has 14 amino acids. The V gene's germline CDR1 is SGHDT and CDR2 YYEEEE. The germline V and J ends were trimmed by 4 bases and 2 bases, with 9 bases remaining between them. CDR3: CASSQPGTNEKLFF. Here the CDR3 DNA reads TGTGCCAGCAGCCAACCCGGGACTAATGAAAAACTGTTTTTT.

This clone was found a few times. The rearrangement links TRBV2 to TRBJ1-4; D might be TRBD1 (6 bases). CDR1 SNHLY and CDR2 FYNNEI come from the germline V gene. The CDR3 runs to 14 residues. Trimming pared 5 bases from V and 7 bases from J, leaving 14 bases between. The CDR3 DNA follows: TGTGCCAGCAGTCGATCAGGGGATCCTGAAAAACTGTTTTTT. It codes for CASSRSGDPEKLFF.

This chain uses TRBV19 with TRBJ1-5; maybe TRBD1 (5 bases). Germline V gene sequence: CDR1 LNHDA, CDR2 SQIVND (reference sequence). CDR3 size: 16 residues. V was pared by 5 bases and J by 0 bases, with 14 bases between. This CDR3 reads CASSAQTVYSNQPQHF. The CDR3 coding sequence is TGTGCCAGTAGTGCCCAGACAGTTTATAGCAATCAGCCCCAGCATTTT.

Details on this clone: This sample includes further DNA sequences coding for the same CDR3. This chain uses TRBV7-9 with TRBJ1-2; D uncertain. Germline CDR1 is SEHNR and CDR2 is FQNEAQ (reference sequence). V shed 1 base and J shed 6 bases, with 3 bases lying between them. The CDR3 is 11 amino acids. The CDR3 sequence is CASSLGDGYTF. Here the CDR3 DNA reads TGTGCCAGCAGCTTAGGCGATGGCTACACCTTC.

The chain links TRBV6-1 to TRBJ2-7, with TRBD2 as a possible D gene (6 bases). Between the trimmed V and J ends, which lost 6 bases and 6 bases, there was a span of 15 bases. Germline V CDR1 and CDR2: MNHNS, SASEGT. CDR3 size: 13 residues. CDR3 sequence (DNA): TGTGCCAGCAGCCCGGAGGGAGGCCGCGAGCAGTACTTC. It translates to CASSPEGGREQYF.

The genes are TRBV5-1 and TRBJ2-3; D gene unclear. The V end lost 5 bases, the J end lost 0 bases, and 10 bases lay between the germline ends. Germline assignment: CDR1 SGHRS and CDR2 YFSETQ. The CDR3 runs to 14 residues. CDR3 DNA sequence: TGCGCCAGCAGGGCTCTCCCTAGCACAGATACGCAGTATTTT. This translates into CASRALPSTDTQYF.

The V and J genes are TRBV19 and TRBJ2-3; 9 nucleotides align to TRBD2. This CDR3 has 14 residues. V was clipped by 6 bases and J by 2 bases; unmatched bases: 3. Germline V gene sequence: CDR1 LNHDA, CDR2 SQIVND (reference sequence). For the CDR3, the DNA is TGTGCCAGTAGGACTAGCGGTGCCACAGATACGCAGTATTTT. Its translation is CASRTSGATDTQYF.

CDR3 in DNA: TGCAGCGTTGTGAGGACAGTCGATTACGAGCAGTACTTC. The encoded protein is CSVVRTVDYEQYF. This rearrangement joins TRBV29-1 to TRBJ2-7; D perhaps matches TRBD1 (6 bases). This CDR3 spans 13 amino acids. The germline gives CDR1 SQVTM, CDR2 ANQGSEA. V shed 4 bases and J shed 4 bases, with 14 bases lying between them.

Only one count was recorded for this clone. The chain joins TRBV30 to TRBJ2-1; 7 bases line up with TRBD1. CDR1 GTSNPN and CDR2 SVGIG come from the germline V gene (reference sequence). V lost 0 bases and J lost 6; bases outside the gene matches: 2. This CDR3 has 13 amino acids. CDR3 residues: CAWSVGGGNEQFF. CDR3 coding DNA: TGTGCCTGGAGTGTAGGGGGCGGCAATGAGCAGTTCTTC.

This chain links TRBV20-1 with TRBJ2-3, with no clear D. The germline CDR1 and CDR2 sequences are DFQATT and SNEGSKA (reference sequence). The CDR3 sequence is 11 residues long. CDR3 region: CSGSVSDTQYF. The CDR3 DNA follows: TGCAGCGGGTCAGTCTCTGATACGCAGTATTTT.

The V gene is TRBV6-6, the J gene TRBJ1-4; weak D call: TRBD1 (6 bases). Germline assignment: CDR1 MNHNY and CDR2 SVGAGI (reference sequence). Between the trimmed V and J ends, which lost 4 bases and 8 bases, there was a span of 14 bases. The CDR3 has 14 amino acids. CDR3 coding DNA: TGTGCCAGCAGTTCCAACAGGGTAGGAGAAAAACTGTTTTTT. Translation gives CASSSNRVGEKLFF.

The CDR3 region is CASSYRQSLTYEQYF. CDR3 coding DNA: TGTGCCAGCAGCTACCGACAGTCCTTAACCTACGAGCAGTACTTC. The chain joins TRBV7-8 to TRBJ2-7; TRBD1 might be the D (5 bases). CDR3 length equals 15 residues. V was pared by 4 bases and J by 2 bases, with 15 bases between. The germline V gene has CDR1 SGHVS and CDR2 FQNEAQ.

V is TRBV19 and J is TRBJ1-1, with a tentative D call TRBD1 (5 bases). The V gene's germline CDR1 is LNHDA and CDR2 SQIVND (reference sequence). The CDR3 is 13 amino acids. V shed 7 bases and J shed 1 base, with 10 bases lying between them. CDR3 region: CASIGHRNTEAFF. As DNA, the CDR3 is TGTGCCAGTATCGGACACAGGAACACTGAAGCTTTCTTT. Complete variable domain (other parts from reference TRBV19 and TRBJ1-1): DGGITQSPKYLFRKEGQNVTLSCEQNLNHDAMYWYRQDPGQGLRLIYYSQIVNDFQKGDIAEGYSVSREKKESFPLTVTSAQKNPTAFYLCASIGHRNTEAFFGQGTRLTVV.

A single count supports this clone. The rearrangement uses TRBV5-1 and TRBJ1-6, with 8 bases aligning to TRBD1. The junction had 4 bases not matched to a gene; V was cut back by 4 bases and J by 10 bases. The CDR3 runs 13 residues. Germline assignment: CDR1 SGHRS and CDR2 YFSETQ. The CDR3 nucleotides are TGCGCCAGCAGCGTGGACAGGGACTCACCCCTCCACTTT. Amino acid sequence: CASSVDRDSPLHF. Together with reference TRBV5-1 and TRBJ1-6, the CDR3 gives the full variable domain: KAGVTQTPRYLIKTRGQQVTLSCSPISGHRSVSWYQQTPGQGLQFLFEYFSETQRNKGNFPGRFSGRQFSNSRSEMNVSTLELGDSALYLCASSVDRDSPLHFGNGTRLTVT.

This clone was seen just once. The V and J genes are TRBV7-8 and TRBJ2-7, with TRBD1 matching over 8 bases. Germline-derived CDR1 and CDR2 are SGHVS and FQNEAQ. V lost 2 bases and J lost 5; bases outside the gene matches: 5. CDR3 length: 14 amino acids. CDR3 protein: CASSLPPGGNEQYF. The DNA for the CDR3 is TGTGCCAGCAGCTTACCCCCAGGGGGCAACGAGCAGTACTTC.